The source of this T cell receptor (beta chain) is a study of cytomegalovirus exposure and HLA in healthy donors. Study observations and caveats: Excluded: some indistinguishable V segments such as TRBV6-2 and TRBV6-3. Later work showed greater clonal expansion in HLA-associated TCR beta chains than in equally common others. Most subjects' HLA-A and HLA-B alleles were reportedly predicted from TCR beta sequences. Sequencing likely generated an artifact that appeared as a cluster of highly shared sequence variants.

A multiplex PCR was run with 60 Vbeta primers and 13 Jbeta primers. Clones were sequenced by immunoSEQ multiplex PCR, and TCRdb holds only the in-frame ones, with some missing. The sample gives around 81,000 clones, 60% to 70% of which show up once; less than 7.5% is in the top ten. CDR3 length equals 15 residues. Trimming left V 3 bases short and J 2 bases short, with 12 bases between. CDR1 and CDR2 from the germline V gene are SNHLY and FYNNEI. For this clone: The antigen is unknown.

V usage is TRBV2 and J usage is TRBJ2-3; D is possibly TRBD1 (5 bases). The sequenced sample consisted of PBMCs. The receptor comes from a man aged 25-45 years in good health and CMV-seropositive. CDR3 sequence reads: CASSEGPSPTDTQYF. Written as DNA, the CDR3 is TGTGCCAGCAGTGAGGGGCCATCCCCCACAGATACGCAGTATTTT.